This T cell receptor (beta chain) originates from a study of immune heterogeneity within non-small cell lung tumors. Study-wide points: Each patient's tumor sites shared recurring identical dominant CDR3 beta clonotypes, and individual sites also carried their own high-frequency clones.

This clonotype ranks as large (0.1 to 1%). Its specificity is unknown. CDR3 length equals 14 residues. Trimming took 4 bases from V and 0 from J; bases not matched to a gene: 3. CDR1 is SGHKS, CDR2 YYEKEE, per germline (reference sequence). Template input, which was bulk tumor genomic DNA, totaled roughly 540 ng per sample. Several biopsies per primary tumor, spaced far apart, were taken during surgery. Undergoing curative surgery were patients whose non-small cell lung cancer was untreated and newly diagnosed. The authors amplified TCR beta CDR3 by multiplex PCR with 32 V and 13 J primers. One entry per CDR3 protein results from TCRdb running MiXCR on the multiplex PCR reads. Of 8,500 to 10,000 distinct CDR3 sequences in the sample, approximately 31% were seen once.

The sample comprised lung tumor tissue. This sequence originates from a man in his sixties with non-small cell lung cancer. The rearrangement uses TRBV5-5 and TRBJ2-7; TRBD2 matches at 8 bases. This CDR3 is CASSVSGSSYEQYF. The CDR3 DNA sequence: TGTGCCAGCAGCGTGAGCGGGAGCTCCTACGAGCAGTACTTC. The full variable domain, in which reference TRBV5-5 and TRBJ2-7 provide the parts outside the CDR3, is DAGVTQSPTHLIKTRGQQVTLRCSPISGHKSVSWYQQVLGQGPQFIFQYYEKEERGRGNFPDRFSARQFPNYSSELNVNALLLGDSALYLCASSVSGSSYEQYFGPGTRLTVT.